The 5 T cell receptor beta chains given below trace back to one sample, sequenced in a study of radiotherapy plus CTLA-4 blockade in lung cancer. Clones were read by immunoSEQ multiplex PCR, and TCRdb kept only the in-frame ones, dropping some. The data hold around 99,000 clones, with 80% to 90% observed a single time. Sequencing was performed on peripheral blood, taken from a patient treated with radiotherapy plus ipilimumab. Receptors were obtained from a human donor with non-small cell lung cancer that progressed on radiotherapy plus ipilimumab.

The DNA for the CDR3 is TGTGCCAGCACACACTGGGACCGAGATAATGAGCAGTTCTTC. Translating gives CASTHWDRDNEQFF. This chain uses TRBV14 with TRBJ2-1; TRBD1 or TRBD2 may be the D gene (5 bases each). The CDR3 totals 14 residues. Trimming left V 7 bases short and J 7 bases short, with 17 bases between. Per the germline V gene, CDR1 is SGHDN and CDR2 is FVKESK.

CDR3 DNA sequence: TGTGCCAGCAGCTTAGGGACAGGGAGTACCTACGAGCAGTACTTC. The encoded protein is CASSLGTGSTYEQYF. The chain joins TRBV7-9 to TRBJ2-7; TRBD1 matches at 8 bases. From germline, CDR1 is SEHNR and CDR2 FQNEAQ (reference sequence). V shed 1 base, J shed 2 bases, and the junction held 4 bases outside the gene matches. This CDR3 region has 15 residues.

The CDR3 coding sequence is TGTGCCAGCAGCGTAGAAGAGGGGGCGGGAGAGACCCAGTACTTC. Translated, it gives CASSVEEGAGETQYF. J is TRBJ2-5 and V is TRBV9; 7 bases fit TRBD1. This CDR3 spans 15 amino acids. V lost 0 bases, J lost 4 bases, and 6 bases stayed unmatched. The germline gives CDR1 SGDLS, CDR2 YYNGEE. The full variable domain, with the rest looked up from reference TRBV9 and TRBJ2-5, is DSGVTQTPKHLITATGQRVTLRCSPRSGDLSVYWYQQSLDQGLQFLIQYYNGEERAKGNILERFSAQQFPDLHSELNLSSLELGDSALYFCASSVEEGAGETQYFGPGTRLLVL.

V is TRBV19 and J is TRBJ1-1, with TRBD1 matching over 10 bases. J gave up 10 bases and V 6 bases, and 14 bases lay outside the gene matches. The V gene's germline CDR1 is LNHDA and CDR2 SQIVND (reference sequence). The CDR3 has 15 amino acids. This CDR3 is CASRISRDRGSVAFF. DNA of the CDR3: TGTGCCAGTAGGATTTCCCGGGACAGGGGAAGTGTAGCTTTCTTT.

This clone was recorded a few times. The chain links TRBV5-1 to TRBJ1-5; D ambiguous. Germline loops: CDR1 SGHRS, CDR2 YFSETQ. Trimming cost V 0 bases and J 7 bases, with 8 bases left between them. This CDR3 has 13 amino acids. The CDR3 coding sequence is TGCGCCAGCAGCTTGGCCGGTGGCCAGCCCCAGCATTTT. It yields the protein CASSLAGGQPQHF.